The rows below give T cell receptor beta chains drawn from one sample of a study of shared clonotypes between healthy human individuals. Profiled with immunoSEQ multiplex PCR; TCRdb holds only in-frame clones, not every one. Of around 2,000,000 clones listed, 95% are singletons. The specimen was naive CD4+ T cells sorted from blood. Receptor source: a man between 18 and 29 years old in good health. Each CDR3 is given with its conserved first and last residue. A D gene is named only where the DNA matches it firmly. Some rows mark clone size as missing; the rest say once, few, many or name a class of expanded clone.

.	TRBJ1-2	.	TRBV19	CASSISAAYGYTF	TGTGCCAGTAGTATATCGGCGGCCTATGGCTACACCTTC
.	TRBJ2-7	.	TRBV2	CASRINSYEQYF	TGTGCCAGCAGAATCAACAGCTACGAGCAGTACTTC
.	TRBJ2-5	.	TRBV28	CASSFTGTLGETQYF	TGTGCCAGCAGTTTTACCGGGACCCTTGGGGAGACCCAGTACTTC
.	TRBJ1-2	TRBD1	TRBV5-4	CASSRGQGLGYGYTF	TGTGCCAGCAGCCGAGGACAGGGCTTGGGCTATGGCTACACCTTC
.	TRBJ1-2	.	TRBV18	CASSPRTNYGYTF	TGTGCCAGCTCACCCCGAACTAACTATGGCTACACCTTC
.	TRBJ2-7	.	TRBV6-5	CASNPLGSYEQYF	TGTGCCAGCAACCCCTTGGGTTCCTACGAGCAGTACTTC
.	TRBJ2-3	TRBD2	TRBV5-6	CASSWGTSGRDSTDTQYF	TGTGCCAGCAGCTGGGGGACTAGCGGGAGGGATAGCACAGATACGCAGTATTTT
.	TRBJ1-5	.	TRBV19	CASTPAFRGNGNQPQHF	TGTGCCAGTACCCCAGCTTTTAGGGGGAACGGTAATCAGCCCCAGCATTTT
once	TRBJ1-3	.	TRBV5-1	CASSLATLNTGNTIYF	TGCGCCAGCAGCTTGGCTACATTAAATACTGGAAACACCATATATTTT
.	TRBJ1-2	.	TRBV7-8	CASSLFGAENYGYTF	TGTGCCAGCAGCTTATTCGGTGCGGAGAACTATGGCTACACCTTC
.	TRBJ2-1	.	TRBV5-6	CASSLPTYNEQFF	TGTGCCAGCAGCTTGCCAACCTACAATGAGCAGTTCTTC
.	TRBJ1-3	.	TRBV19	CASSMKGEALSGNTIYF	TGTGCCAGTAGTATGAAGGGGGAAGCCCTCTCTGGAAACACCATATATTTT
once	TRBJ1-2	.	TRBV4-1	CASSREGATSYGYTF	TGCGCCAGCAGCCGGGAAGGGGCCACGAGCTATGGCTACACCTTC
.	TRBJ2-7	.	TRBV5-1	CASSLTGGLEFSEQYF	TGCGCCAGCAGCTTGACGGGTGGCCTGGAATTTAGTGAGCAGTACTTC
.	TRBJ2-3	.	TRBV7-8	CASSFGANTDTQYF	TGTGCCAGCAGCTTCGGTGCTAACACAGATACGCAGTATTTT
.	TRBJ2-1	.	TRBV7-6	CASSSLVNEQFF	TGTGCCAGCAGCTCTTTAGTGAATGAGCAGTTCTTC
.	TRBJ2-1	TRBD2	TRBV4-3	CASSQATSGSSEQFF	TGCGCCAGCAGCCAAGCAACTAGCGGGAGTAGTGAGCAGTTCTTC
.	TRBJ2-7	.	TRBV28	CASTSRDEQYF	TGTGCCAGCACCTCCAGGGACGAGCAGTACTTC
.	TRBJ2-7	.	TRBV12-1	CASSFARGSSYEQYF	.
.	TRBJ2-5	.	TRBV11-3	CASSLQGLLETQYF	TGTGCCAGCAGCTTGCAGGGGCTATTAGAGACCCAGTACTTC
.	TRBJ2-2	.	TRBV5-1	CASSLARTNTGELFF	TGCGCCAGCAGCTTGGCCCGGACGAACACCGGGGAGCTGTTTTTT
.	TRBJ1-1	.	TRBV5-4	CASSLAQGRTEAFF	TGTGCCAGCAGCTTGGCGCAGGGACGGACTGAAGCTTTCTTT
.	TRBJ2-5	.	TRBV7-9	CASSSEEETQYF	TGTGCCAGCAGCTCTGAAGAGGAGACCCAGTACTTC
.	TRBJ2-7	TRBD2	TRBV27	CASSLVVAGAFEQYF	TGTGCCAGCAGTTTAGTGGTAGCGGGGGCTTTCGAGCAGTACTTC
.	TRBJ2-3	.	TRBV6-1	CASSVTDLGEYF	TGTGCCAGCAGCGTTACAGACCTGGGGGAGTATTTT
.	TRBJ2-4	TRBD1	TRBV6-6	CASRQTGAENIQYF	TGTGCCAGCAGGCAGACAGGGGCGGAAAACATTCAGTACTTC
.	TRBJ2-1	TRBD2	TRBV9	CASSVGGGTSGRMEQFF	TGTGCCAGCAGCGTAGGAGGAGGTACTAGCGGGAGGATGGAGCAGTTCTTC
.	TRBJ1-1	.	TRBV5-1	CASSSGSWANTEAFF	TGCGCCAGCAGCTCGGGCTCATGGGCGAACACTGAAGCTTTCTTT
.	TRBJ1-2	.	TRBV6-4	CASSPSANYGYTF	TGTGCCAGCAGCCCAAGCGCTAACTATGGCTACACCTTC
.	TRBJ1-2	.	TRBV28	CASSRTRYTF	TGTGCCAGCAGCAGAACCCGCTACACCTTC
.	TRBJ1-3	TRBD1	TRBV11-2	CASSFRDRVPGNTIYF	TGTGCCAGCAGCTTCCGGGACAGGGTCCCTGGAAACACCATATATTTT
few	TRBJ1-2	TRBD1	TRBV29-1	CSVGSQGNYGYTF	TGCAGCGTTGGATCACAGGGGAACTATGGCTACACCTTC
.	TRBJ1-1	.	TRBV11-2	CASSFRDDTEAFF	TGTGCCAGCAGCTTCAGGGATGACACTGAAGCTTTCTTT
.	TRBJ2-7	TRBD2	TRBV5-4	CASSPRVIAGSEQYF	TGTGCCAGCAGCCCTAGGGTGATAGCGGGGTCCGAGCAGTACTTC
.	TRBJ1-5	.	TRBV7-3	CASSLVVGQPQHF	TGTGCCAGCAGCTTAGTGGTAGGTCAGCCCCAGCATTTT
.	TRBJ1-1	TRBD1	TRBV5-1	CASSQKVSGGNTEAFF	TGCGCCAGCAGCCAGAAAGTGTCAGGGGGGAACACTGAAGCTTTCTTT
.	TRBJ1-4	.	TRBV5-1	CASSSDNAGEKLFF	TGCGCCAGCAGCTCAGATAACGCCGGTGAAAAACTGTTTTTT
.	TRBJ2-5	.	TRBV28	CASSLAGGGQETQYF	TGTGCCAGCAGTCTGGCAGGAGGGGGGCAAGAGACCCAGTACTTC
once	TRBJ1-2	.	TRBV28	CASSQDSYGYTF	TGTGCCAGCAGTCAGGACAGCTATGGCTACACCTTC
once	TRBJ1-3	.	TRBV7-2	CASSLSGNTIYF	TGTGCCAGCAGCCTTTCTGGAAACACCATATATTTT
.	TRBJ2-7	TRBD2	TRBV5-6	CASSLAGAGNYEQYF	TGTGCCAGCAGCCTAGCGGGAGCAGGCAACTACGAGCAGTACTTC
.	TRBJ1-1	.	TRBV6-5	CASSRADEAFF	TGTGCCAGCAGCCGAGCAGATGAAGCTTTCTTT
.	TRBJ1-1	.	TRBV5-1	CASSPKQVMNTEAFF	TGCGCCAGCAGCCCTAAACAGGTTATGAACACTGAAGCTTTCTTT
few	TRBJ2-3	TRBD2	TRBV18	CASSSGTRSDTQYF	TGTGCCAGCTCCTCCGGGACTAGGTCTGATACGCAGTATTTT
once	TRBJ2-6	.	TRBV6-4	CASSDRPRANVLTF	TGTGCCAGCAGTGACCGGCCGAGGGCCAACGTCCTGACTTTC
.	TRBJ2-7	TRBD1	TRBV25-1	CASTPPGQGYEQYF	TGTGCCAGCACTCCTCCGGGACAGGGTTACGAGCAGTACTTC
.	TRBJ1-6	.	TRBV21-1	CASSKTDSRGRNSPLHF	TGTGCCAGCAGCAAGACGGACAGTCGAGGACGAAATTCACCCCTCCACTTT
.	TRBJ2-6	.	TRBV7-6	CASSEWGGAGANVLTF	TGTGCCAGCAGCGAGTGGGGTGGGGCAGGGGCCAACGTCCTGACTTTC